Sequencing of this T cell receptor beta chain was carried out in a study of glioma-infiltrating T cells. V gave up 6 bases and J gave up 7 bases; unmatched junction bases: 21. The CDR3 has 17 residues. Germline loops: CDR1 SQVTM, CDR2 ANQGSEA. In the case of this clonotype: A much bigger clone sits one base away, suggesting this may be a read error.

TCR alpha and beta CDR3 regions were amplified from RNA using iRepertoire nested multiplex PCR. From the multiplex PCR reads, TCRdb called clonotypes with MiXCR, one entry per CDR3 protein. The top ten hold 35% to 40% of the sample, which has about 93,000 distinct CDR3 sequences, roughly 40% seen once. V is TRBV29-1 and J is TRBJ2-3; TRBD2 matches 8 bases. The origin of this receptor is a human donor with low-grade glioma or glioblastoma, undergoing nonglioma brain surgery, or in good health (not recorded which). Material: glioma tissue, nonneoplastic brain tissue, or PBMCs (not recorded which). CDR3 sequence: CSVDRSLGGRPSNTQYF. The CDR3, as DNA: TGCAGCGTCGACCGTAGTCTGGGCGGGAGGCCGTCAAATACGCAGTATTTT.